This TCR beta chain was sequenced for a study of breast tumors, draining lymph nodes, adjacent tissues. Many counts were recorded for this clonotype. TCRdb used MiXCR to reprocess the multiplex PCR reads, holding one entry per CDR3 protein. This table holds approximately 130,000 distinct CDR3 sequences, over 20% found once. Trimming left V 7 bases short and J 0 bases short, with 4 bases between. This CDR3 has 11 residues. CDR1 is SQVTM, CDR2 ANQGSEA, per germline. Breast cancer patients provided tissue from their axillary draining lymph nodes. Material: axillary lymph node tissue. The chain carries TRBV29-1 and TRBJ1-3, with D unresolved. The clonotype comes from a female donor with breast cancer. Some clones in this sample may be carry-over from other donors' samples. The CDR3 sequence: CSGVSGNTIYF. Here the CDR3 DNA reads TGCAGCGGCGTCTCTGGAAACACCATATATTTT.